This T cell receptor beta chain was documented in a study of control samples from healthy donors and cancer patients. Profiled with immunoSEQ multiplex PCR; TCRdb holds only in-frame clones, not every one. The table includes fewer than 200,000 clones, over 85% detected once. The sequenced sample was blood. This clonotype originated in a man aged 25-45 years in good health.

In nucleotides, the CDR3 is TGCGCCAGCAGCCAAGAAGGTGGGGGAAGGGGTGGCTACACCTTC. Translation gives CASSQEGGGRGGYTF. V gene TRBV4-1 combines with J gene TRBJ1-2; possibly TRBD1 for D (5 bases). CDR3 length equals 15 residues. Trimming removed 0 bases at V and 7 bases at J, with 15 bases between. Germline CDR1 is MGHRA and CDR2 is YSYEKL.